Presented here are 17 T cell receptor beta chains from one specimen sequenced in a study of cytomegalovirus exposure and HLA in healthy donors. PCR amplification relied on 60 Vbeta primers (plus 13 Jbeta primers). The method was immunoSEQ multiplex PCR; TCRdb's version includes in-frame clones alone and lacks a portion of them. The sample lists under 200,000 clones, around four fifths occurring once. Specimen: PBMCs. Source of these receptors: a female donor in good health and CMV-seronegative.

This clone is a singleton in its sample. CDR3 DNA sequence: TGTGCCAGCAGCCCCTACGGGCGCGGGGCTTCCTACAATGAGCAGTTCTTC. Encoded protein: CASSPYGRGASYNEQFF. The chain combines TRBV28 with TRBJ2-1; tentative D call: TRBD2 (6 bases). Per germline, CDR1 MDHEN and CDR2 SYDVKM. This CDR3 has 17 residues. V was shortened by 6 bases and J by 1 base, with 19 bases between the two germline ends.

The rearrangement links TRBV5-8 to TRBJ2-1; 9 nucleotides align to TRBD2. CDR3 length: 15 residues. With 0 bases clipped from V and 8 bases from J, the junction kept 6 bases outside the gene matches. In germline, CDR1 is SGHTS, CDR2 YDEGEE. The CDR3 sequence: CASSLARLAVDEQFF. In DNA, the CDR3 is TGTGCCAGCAGCTTGGCAAGACTAGCGGTCGATGAGCAGTTCTTC.

The V gene is TRBV30, the J gene TRBJ2-3; 9 nucleotides agree with TRBD2. The CDR3 runs 17 residues. Trimming took 3 bases from V and 0 from J; bases not matched to a gene: 10. In germline, CDR1 is GTSNPN, CDR2 SVGIG (reference sequence). CDR3 in amino acids: CAWSVRRTSVSTDTQYF. The CDR3 region has the DNA TGTGCCTGGAGCGTAAGAAGGACTAGCGTAAGCACAGATACGCAGTATTTT.

The chain uses TRBV14 and TRBJ1-2; D is uncertain. The germline V and J ends were trimmed by 0 bases and 4 bases, with 9 bases remaining between them. There are 14 residues in the CDR3. The germline gives CDR1 SGHDN, CDR2 FVKESK. The CDR3 DNA sequence: TGTGCCAGCAGCCAAGATCGCAGAGGCTATGGCTACACCTTC. It encodes CASSQDRRGYGYTF.

This clone was detected a few times. The CDR3 here is CASSIGLRNYEQYF. CDR3 DNA: TGTGCCAGTAGTATAGGTCTGAGAAACTACGAGCAGTACTTC. This chain joins TRBV19 and TRBJ2-7; D not resolved. V lost 1 base and J 3 bases, leaving 10 bases between the germline ends. Germline CDR1 LNHDA, CDR2 SQIVND (reference sequence). This CDR3 comprises 14 residues. Looking up the rest from reference TRBV19 and TRBJ2-7 gives the full variable domain: DGGITQSPKYLFRKEGQNVTLSCEQNLNHDAMYWYRQDPGQGLRLIYYSQIVNDFQKGDIAEGYSVSREKKESFPLTVTSAQKNPTAFYLCASSIGLRNYEQYFGPGTRLTVT.

The chain is built from TRBV7-2 and TRBJ2-5, with D perhaps TRBD2 (7 bases). The CDR3 totals 16 residues. Germline-derived CDR1 and CDR2 are SGHTA and FQGNSA. V was shortened by 2 bases and J by 0 bases, with 13 bases between the two germline ends. For the CDR3, the DNA is TGTGCCAGCAGCTTACTAGGGGGGGGTCACCAAGAGACCCAGTACTTC. Its protein product is CASSLLGGGHQETQYF.

The V and J genes are TRBV29-1 and TRBJ2-5; D possibly corresponds to TRBD1 (5 bases). The J call may be in error: the DNA end matches TRBJ2-7 better. This CDR3 has 15 residues. Germline CDR1 and CDR2: SQVTM and ANQGSEA. The CDR3 DNA reads as TGCAGCGTCGAGACATCGGAAGGGGCCTCCTACGAGCAGTACTTC. Encoded protein: CSVETSEGASYEQYF.

To note about this clone: This same CDR3 is encoded by further DNA sequences in the sample. The chain recombines TRBV5-1 with TRBJ2-7; D is ambiguous. Germline loops: CDR1 SGHRS, CDR2 YFSETQ. V was cut by 0 bases and J by 4 bases, with 8 bases left in between. This CDR3 has 13 amino acids. The chain's CDR3 is CASSLDRVYEQYF. In DNA, the CDR3 is TGCGCCAGCAGCTTGGACCGGGTTTACGAGCAGTACTTC.

V and J are TRBV6-1 and TRBJ2-1; D may be TRBD2 (7 bases). The germline CDR1 and CDR2 sequences are MNHNS and SASEGT. This CDR3 comprises 16 residues. The V end was cut by 3 bases, the J end by 0 bases, with 12 bases between. This CDR3 reads CASSDSGTSSYNEQFF. The CDR3, as DNA: TGTGCCAGCAGTGACAGCGGGACAAGCTCCTACAATGAGCAGTTCTTC.

In this sample, this clone turned up a few times. The chain joins TRBV10-1 to TRBJ2-5; the D gene is possibly TRBD2 (6 bases). The CDR3 runs 15 residues. The ends were cut back, 3 bases at V and 1 base at J, with 12 bases in the middle. The germline V gene has CDR1 WNHNN and CDR2 SYGVQD (reference sequence). DNA for the CDR3: TGCGCCAGCAGTGAATCGACGGGAGCCCAAGAGACCCAGTACTTC. Amino acids: CASSESTGAQETQYF.

V and J are TRBV28 and TRBJ1-2, with TRBD1 matching over 8 bases. V dropped 6 bases and J dropped 2; count of bases not matched to a gene: 5. CDR1 is MDHEN, CDR2 SYDVKM, per germline. CDR3 length: 14 amino acids. The CDR3 region is CASRVTGGNYGYTF. The CDR3 nucleotides read TGTGCCAGCAGAGTTACAGGGGGAAACTATGGCTACACCTTC.

This chain links TRBV6-5 with TRBJ1-2, with D perhaps matching TRBD1 (6 bases). V was trimmed by 8 bases and J by 5 bases, leaving 18 bases between them. The CDR3 has 14 residues. The germline V gene encodes CDR1 MNHEY and CDR2 SVGAGI. This chain's CDR3 is CASSPGHHSYGYTF. CDR3 bases: TGTGCCAGCTCGCCGGGACACCACTCATATGGCTACACCTTC.

The DNA of the CDR3 is TGTGCCTGGAGTGTAGGGGACAGTCGTACCTACGAGCAGTACTTC. Encoded protein: CAWSVGDSRTYEQYF. The rearrangement joins TRBV30 to TRBJ2-7; TRBD1 matches 7 bases. The germline V gene encodes CDR1 GTSNPN and CDR2 SVGIG (reference sequence). This CDR3 region has 15 residues. The junction had 7 bases not matched to a gene; V was cut back by 0 bases and J by 2 bases.

This clone was observed a single time. The chain combines TRBV11-1 with TRBJ2-7; D is perhaps TRBD1 (5 bases). The CDR3 has 12 amino acids. The germline V and J ends were trimmed by 5 bases and 6 bases, with 11 bases remaining between them. The germline gives CDR1 SGHAT, CDR2 FQDESV (reference sequence). In DNA form, the CDR3 reads TGTGCCAGCAGCCAAGGGGCCATCGAGCAGTACTTC. The encoded protein is CASSQGAIEQYF.

This sequence joins TRBV5-1 and TRBJ1-2; 9 bases fit TRBD1. J lost 5 bases, V lost 7 bases, and 9 bases had no gene match. The CDR3 length is 14 residues. Germline V gives CDR1 SGHRS, CDR2 YFSETQ. This chain's CDR3 is CASSRTGDWYGYTF. For the CDR3, the DNA is TGCGCCAGCTCCCGGACAGGGGACTGGTATGGCTACACCTTC.

This sequence joins TRBV9 and TRBJ2-5, with 7 bases fitting TRBD1. V dropped 1 base and J dropped 4; count of bases not matched to a gene: 10. Germline V gene data show CDR1 as SGDLS and CDR2 as YYNGEE. The CDR3 extends over 16 amino acids. The chain's CDR3 is CASSVSHDRVGETQYF. The CDR3 DNA is TGTGCCAGCAGCGTATCCCACGACAGGGTAGGAGAGACCCAGTACTTC.

The rearrangement joins TRBV7-3 to TRBJ1-2, with 7 bases aligning to TRBD1. CDR3 length equals 13 residues. Germline V CDR1 and CDR2: SGHTA, FQGTGA. V lost 5 bases, J lost 4 bases, and 4 bases stayed unmatched. CDR3 region: CASSRTGSYGYTF. The CDR3 nucleotides are TGTGCCAGCAGCCGGACAGGCTCCTATGGCTACACCTTC.